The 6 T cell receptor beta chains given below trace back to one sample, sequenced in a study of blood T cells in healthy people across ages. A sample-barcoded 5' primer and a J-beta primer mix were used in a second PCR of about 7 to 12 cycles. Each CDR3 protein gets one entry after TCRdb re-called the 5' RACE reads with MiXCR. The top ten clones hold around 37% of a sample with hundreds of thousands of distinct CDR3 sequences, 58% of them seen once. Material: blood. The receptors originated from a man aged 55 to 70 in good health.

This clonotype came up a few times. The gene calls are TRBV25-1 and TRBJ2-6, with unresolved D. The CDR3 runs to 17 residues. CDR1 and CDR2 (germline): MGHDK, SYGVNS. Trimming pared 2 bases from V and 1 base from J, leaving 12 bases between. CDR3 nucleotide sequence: TGTGCCAGCAGTGAAATCGTAATCGGATCTGGGGCCAACGTCCTGACTTTC. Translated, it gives CASSEIVIGSGANVLTF.

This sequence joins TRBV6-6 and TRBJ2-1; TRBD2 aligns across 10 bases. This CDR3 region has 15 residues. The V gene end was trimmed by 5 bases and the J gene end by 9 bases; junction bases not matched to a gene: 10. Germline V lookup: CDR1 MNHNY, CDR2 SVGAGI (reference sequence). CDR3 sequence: CASSQQRGGLGEQFF. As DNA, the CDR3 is TGTGCCAGCAGTCAACAGCGGGGGGGGCTGGGTGAGCAGTTCTTC.

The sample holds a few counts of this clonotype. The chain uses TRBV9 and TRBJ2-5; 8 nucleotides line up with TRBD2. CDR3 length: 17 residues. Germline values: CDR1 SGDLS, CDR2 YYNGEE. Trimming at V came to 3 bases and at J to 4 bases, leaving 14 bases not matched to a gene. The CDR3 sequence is CASSDPAAGGYRETQYF. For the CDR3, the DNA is TGTGCCAGCAGCGATCCCGCTGCGGGGGGCTATCGAGAGACCCAGTACTTC.

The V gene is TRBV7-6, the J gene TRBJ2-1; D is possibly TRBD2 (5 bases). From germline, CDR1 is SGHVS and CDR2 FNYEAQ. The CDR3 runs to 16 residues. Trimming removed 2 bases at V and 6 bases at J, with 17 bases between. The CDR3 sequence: CASSLMPGWLGNEQFF. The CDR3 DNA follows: TGTGCCAGCAGCTTAATGCCGGGGTGGCTCGGCAATGAGCAGTTCTTC.

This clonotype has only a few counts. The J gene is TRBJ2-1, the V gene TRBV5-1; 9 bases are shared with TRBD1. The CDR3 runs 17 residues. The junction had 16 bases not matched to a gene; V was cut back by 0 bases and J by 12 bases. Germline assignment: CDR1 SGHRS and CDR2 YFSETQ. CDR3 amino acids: CASSLGPTSTGTGTQFF. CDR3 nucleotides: TGCGCCAGCAGCTTGGGCCCGACATCCACCGGGACAGGGACGCAGTTCTTC.

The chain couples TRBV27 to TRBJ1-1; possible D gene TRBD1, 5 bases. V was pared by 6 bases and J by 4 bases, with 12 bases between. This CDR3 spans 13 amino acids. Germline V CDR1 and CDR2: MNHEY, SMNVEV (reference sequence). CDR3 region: CASSPTELTEAFF. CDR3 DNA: TGTGCCAGCAGCCCGACAGAGCTCACTGAAGCTTTCTTT.